This TCR beta chain derives from a study of T cell responses to AZD1222 COVID-19 vaccine. Regarding the study as a whole: The study found vaccine-associated CD4 TCRs spanning spike, dominant at 160-218 and 743-854.

CDR3 length: 13 residues. The germline V and J ends were trimmed by 6 bases and 4 bases, with 12 bases remaining between them. Germline CDR1 and CDR2: MNHEY and SVGAGI. Measured with immunoSEQ multiplex PCR; TCRdb has only the in-frame clones, and not every one. The table lists 100,000 or so clones, roughly nine tenths of them singletons. About this clone itself: Its antigen is currently unknown.

This sequence originates from an adult in good health. The V and J genes are TRBV6-5 and TRBJ1-1; D gene unclear. Sequenced material: peripheral blood, taken on day 0 of AZD1222 vaccination. The CDR3 region has the DNA TGTGCCAGCAGCGACACCCAGAGCACTGAAGCTTTCTTT. It specifies CASSDTQSTEAFF.